This is a list of T cell receptor beta chains from one sample in a study of tumor-infiltrating lymphocytes in primary liver carcinoma. Via MiXCR, TCRdb re-called the multiplex PCR reads, giving one row per CDR3 protein. Of about 30,000 distinct CDR3 sequences in the sample, roughly 70% were seen once. Sequencing was carried out using liver tumor tissue from sampling region 3. The receptor set was obtained from a woman in her 30s with primary liver carcinoma and hepatitis B virus infection. The CDR3 runs from the conserved cysteine through the conserved F or W. The order of the fields is V gene, D gene, J gene, clone size, CDR3 protein, CDR3 DNA. A D gene is named only where the DNA matches it firmly. Clone size, where shown, is once, few, many, or a class for clones that have expanded.

>TRBV28|TRBD2|TRBJ2-1|.
CASRWTSGDNEQFF
TGTGCCAGCAGGTGGACTAGCGGGGACAATGAGCAGTTCTTC
>TRBV6-6|.|TRBJ2-3|.
CASSRTWPSDTQYF
TGTGCCAGCAGCCGGACATGGCCCTCAGATACGCAGTATTTT
>TRBV6-2/TRBV6-3|.|TRBJ1-5|.
CASSSAAGVQPQHF
TGTGCCAGCAGTTCGGCTGCAGGGGTTCAGCCCCAGCATTTT
>TRBV12-3/TRBV12-4|TRBD2|TRBJ2-2|.
CASSPGGRASTGELFF
TGTGCCTCTTCACCCGGCGGGAGGGCCAGCACCGGGGAACTGTTTTTT
>TRBV6-5|.|TRBJ2-1|few
CAISRSNNEQFF
TGTGCCATCAGTAGGTCGAACAATGAGCAGTTCTTC
>TRBV6-1|.|TRBJ1-1|.
CAITLEGLSGTETFF
TGTGCCATTACCTTGGAAGGGCTTAGCGGCACTGAAACCTTCTTT
>TRBV6-2/TRBV6-3|.|TRBJ1-5|.
CPSKESRDSNQPQHF
TGTCCCAGCAAGGAGTCTAGAGATAGCAATCAGCCCCAGCATTTT
>TRBV11-3|.|TRBJ2-3|.
CTSGISDLTDTQYF
TGTACCAGCGGCATTAGCGACCTCACGGATACGCAGTATTTT
>TRBV11-2|.|TRBJ2-1|many
CASRKGSTYNEQFF
TGTGCCAGCCGGAAAGGGAGTACATACAATGAGCAGTTCTTC
>TRBV11-2|TRBD2|TRBJ2-7|.
CASTTPRREASVEQYF
TGTGCCAGCACGACTCCTAGGCGGGAGGCAAGTGTGGAGCAGTACTTC
>TRBV5-4|.|TRBJ2-3|.
CASSNPAPSRSRTDTQYF
TGTGCCAGCAGTAACCCTGCGCCTAGCAGGAGTCGGACAGATACGCAGTATTTT
>TRBV4-1|.|TRBJ1-1|.
CASSQGAMNTEAFF
TGCGCCAGCAGCCAAGGGGCAATGAATACTGAAGCTTTCTTT
>TRBV6-5|.|TRBJ2-7|.
CAGSYKDSNSYEQYF
TGTGCCGGTAGTTACAAGGACAGCAACTCATACGAGCAGTACTTC
>TRBV7-8|TRBD1|TRBJ2-7|.
CASGQGHAYEQHF
TGTGCCAGTGGACAGGGGCACGCCTACGAGCAGCACTTC
>TRBV5-4|.|TRBJ2-3|.
CASSVDGQPPPSDTQYF
TGCGCCAGCAGCGTAGACGGACAACCTCCACCCTCAGATACGCAGTATTTT
>TRBV6-5|.|TRBJ1-1|.
CASTIRSGHRNAEAFF
TGTGCCAGCACTATAAGATCGGGGCATCGGAACGCTGAAGCTTTCTTT
>TRBV6-6|.|TRBJ2-3|.
CGGSYGRDTQYF
TGTGGCGGTAGTTACGGGCGGGATACGCAGTATTTT
>TRBV11-2|.|TRBJ1-1|few
CTSSLTRNTEAFF
TGTACCAGCAGCTTAACAAGGAACACTGAAGCTTTCTTC
>TRBV11-3|.|TRBJ2-5|.
CASSAPGAHQETQYF
TGTGCCAGCAGCGCACCGGGGGCCCACCAAGAGACCCAGTACTTC
>TRBV7-7|.|TRBJ2-3|.
CASSLGLNTDTQYF
TGTGCTAGCAGCTTAGGGCTTAACACAGATACACAGTATTTT
>TRBV6-2/TRBV6-3|.|TRBJ2-7|.
CATQLNAAQYF
TGTGCCACTCAGTTAAACGCTGCGCAGTACTTC
>TRBV12-3/TRBV12-4|TRBD2|TRBJ2-1|.
CASSLTGTSRLEQFF
TGTGCCAGTAGCCTGACCGGGACTAGCCGACTTGAGCAGTTCTTC
>TRBV11-1|.|TRBJ1-1|.
CAGSFGQSYTKAFF
TGTGCCGGCAGCTTCGGGCAGAGCTACACTAAAGCTTTCTTT
>TRBV11-2|.|TRBJ2-5|.
CTSSLGPPGRGWEIQYF
TGTACCAGCAGCTTAGGCCCCCCGGGACGGGGGTGGGAGATCCAGTACTTC
>TRBV11-2|TRBD1|TRBJ2-1|once
CASSTRTGGAKETQFF
TGTGCCAGTAGCACAAGAACAGGGGGCGCGAAAGAGACTCAGTTCTTC
>TRBV11-2|TRBD1|TRBJ1-3|.
CASSSRPDRGAYYGNTIYF
TGTGCCAGCAGCTCACGCCCGGACAGGGGGGCGTACTATGGAAACACCATATATTTT
>TRBV2|.|TRBJ2-7|.
CASSPTPYERYF
TGTGCTAGCAGTCCTACCCCCTACGAGCGGTACTTC